These 13 T cell receptor beta chains were sequenced from one sample in a study of T-cell reconstitution after alpha-beta-depleted transplantation in children (dated by TCRdb to between 2015 and 2016). Libraries came from PCR. Instrument used: Illumina HiSeq 2500. TCR library preparation used molecular barcoding, with unique molecular identifiers applied to normalize quantification of the TCRbeta repertoire. Clones were called with MiXCR by TCRdb after fastp trimmed the public reads at Q25, and only in-frame beta chains were retained. Each record represents a unique CDR3 protein, reported with the most common genes and DNA among its rows. The sample profile shows some 280,000 distinct CDR3 sequences; over 8% of them were found once. 10% of the sample comes from the top ten. The specimen was PBMCs from the stem cell graft donor, collected from the stem cell graft. The receptors come from a human donor who donated a stem cell graft to a child with SCID.

CDR3 amino acids: CASSSRTSGGADTQYF. DNA of the CDR3: TGCGCCAGCAGCTCGCGGACTAGCGGGGGCGCAGATACGCAGTATTTT. This chain connects TRBV5-1 to TRBJ2-3; 13 nucleotides line up with TRBD2. Germline V lookup: CDR1 SGHRS, CDR2 YFSETQ. Trimming at V came to 3 bases and at J to 4 bases, leaving 5 bases not matched to a gene. CDR3 length: 16 amino acids.

This clonotype was observed many times. V gene TRBV3-1 combines with J gene TRBJ1-5; the match to TRBD1 covers 7 bases. The CDR3 has 15 residues. Germline V gene lookup returns CDR1 LGHDT and CDR2 YNNKEL (reference sequence). V trimming: 4 bases; J trimming: 0 bases; junction bases outside the gene matches: 3. This chain's CDR3 is CASSRKGASNQPQHF. CDR3 in DNA: TGTGCCAGCAGCCGAAAGGGGGCTAGCAATCAGCCCCAGCATTTT. The full variable domain, rest sourced from reference TRBV3-1 and TRBJ1-5, is DTAVSQTPKYLVTQMGNDKSIKCEQNLGHDTMYWYKQDSKKFLKIMFSYNNKELIINETVPNRFSPKSPDKAHLNLHINSLELGDSAVYFCASSRKGASNQPQHFGDGTRLSIL.

The J gene is TRBJ2-4, the V gene TRBV11-2; either TRBD1 or TRBD2 may fit D (5 bases each). The CDR3 is 16 residues long. CDR1 SGHAT and CDR2 FQNNGV come from the germline V gene. Trimming removed 4 bases at V and 0 bases at J, with 13 bases between. The DNA for the CDR3 is TGTGCCAGCAGCTCACCGGGACCCCTAGCCAAAAACATTCAGTACTTC. It codes for CASSSPGPLAKNIQYF.

This chain joins TRBV4-1 and TRBJ2-5; D not certain. Germline values: CDR1 MGHRA, CDR2 YSYEKL. This CDR3 has 13 residues. The germline V and J ends were trimmed by 0 bases and 6 bases, with 8 bases remaining between them. The CDR3 sequence is CASSQDLGQTQYF. CDR3 coding DNA: TGCGCCAGCAGCCAAGATTTAGGGCAGACCCAGTACTTC.

The CDR3 DNA is TGTGCCACCAGCACGACAGGGGGCTTCTACGAGCAGTACTTC. Translation: CATSTTGGFYEQYF. V and J are TRBV15 and TRBJ2-7, with 10 positions matching TRBD1. This CDR3 region has 14 residues. With V trimmed by 4 bases and J by 3 bases, 3 bases remained unmatched. The germline V gene has CDR1 LNHNV and CDR2 YYDKDF (reference sequence).

This clonotype came up a few times. The rearrangement uses TRBV20-1 and TRBJ1-2; D may be TRBD1 (6 bases). CDR1 and CDR2 from the germline V gene are DFQATT and SNEGSKA (reference sequence). Trimming shortened V by 5 bases and J by 5 bases, and 12 bases separated the two germline ends. The CDR3 has 12 residues. CDR3 residues: CSARTENYGYTF. CDR3 in DNA: TGCAGTGCTCGGACAGAAAATTATGGCTACACCTTC.

The chain recombines TRBV10-3 with TRBJ2-5; D may be TRBD1 or TRBD2 (5 bases each). The CDR3 totals 14 residues. Looked up from germline, CDR1 is ENHRY and CDR2 is SYGVKD. V was clipped by 4 bases and J by 2 bases, with 11 bases between them. In DNA form, the CDR3 reads TGTGCCATCAGTGGGGGACGGTCACAAGAGACCCAGTACTTC. Amino acid sequence: CAISGGRSQETQYF.

This clonotype was detected a few times. The chain employs TRBV6-5 and TRBJ2-1, with 7 bases that match TRBD2. Germline V gene lookup returns CDR1 MNHEY and CDR2 SVGAGI. Losses at the gene ends were 0 bases for V and 5 bases for J; bases not matched to a gene: 13. CDR3 length: 18 residues. The CDR3 here is CASSYSSGIGGMDNEQFF. The CDR3 DNA reads TGTGCCAGCAGTTACTCATCGGGGATCGGGGGGATGGACAATGAGCAGTTCTTC.

This clonotype was found many times. V and J are TRBV3-1 and TRBJ2-2; D gene uncertain. V was cut by 4 bases and J by 0 bases, with 12 bases left in between. Germline V lookup: CDR1 LGHDT, CDR2 YNNKEL (reference sequence). The CDR3 is made up of 16 amino acids. The CDR3 nucleotides are TGTGCCAGCAGCCCGATGGGGAACCCGAACACCGGGGAGCTGTTTTTT. This translates into CASSPMGNPNTGELFF.

The chain couples TRBV20-1 to TRBJ2-7; possible D gene TRBD2, 5 bases. The germline V and J ends were trimmed by 0 bases and 4 bases, with 13 bases remaining between them. CDR3 length: 14 amino acids. Germline-derived CDR1 and CDR2 are DFQATT and SNEGSKA (reference sequence). CDR3 sequence: CSARDWAGNYEQYF. CDR3 nucleotide sequence: TGCAGTGCTAGAGATTGGGCGGGCAATTACGAGCAGTACTTC.

DNA of the CDR3: TGCGCCAGCAGCTCACAGGATGCGAACACTGAAGCTTTCTTT. Translation: CASSSQDANTEAFF. The rearrangement links TRBV5-1 to TRBJ1-1; possible D gene TRBD1, 5 bases. The V and J ends lost 3 bases and 1 base respectively, with 10 bases between them. This CDR3 has 14 residues. Germline V gene data show CDR1 as SGHRS and CDR2 as YFSETQ.

The chain uses TRBV7-2 and TRBJ2-1, with 7 bases aligning to TRBD2. Germline CDR1 and CDR2: SGHTA and FQGNSA. The J segment lost 0 bases and the V segment lost 6 bases, leaving 8 bases of the junction unmatched. The CDR3 spans 16 residues. CDR3 DNA: TGTGCCAGCAGTCGGAGCGGGGCGGCCTCCTACAATGAGCAGTTCTTC. This gives the protein CASSRSGAASYNEQFF.

The V and J genes are TRBV7-2 and TRBJ1-4; D call uncertain. Trimming took 0 bases from V and 3 from J, leaving 11 bases between them. The CDR3 runs 16 residues. Germline V gene sequence: CDR1 SGHTA, CDR2 FQGNSA. This CDR3 is CASSLAGFTPNEKLFF. In DNA form, the CDR3 reads TGTGCCAGCAGCTTAGCAGGGTTCACCCCTAATGAAAAACTGTTTTTT.